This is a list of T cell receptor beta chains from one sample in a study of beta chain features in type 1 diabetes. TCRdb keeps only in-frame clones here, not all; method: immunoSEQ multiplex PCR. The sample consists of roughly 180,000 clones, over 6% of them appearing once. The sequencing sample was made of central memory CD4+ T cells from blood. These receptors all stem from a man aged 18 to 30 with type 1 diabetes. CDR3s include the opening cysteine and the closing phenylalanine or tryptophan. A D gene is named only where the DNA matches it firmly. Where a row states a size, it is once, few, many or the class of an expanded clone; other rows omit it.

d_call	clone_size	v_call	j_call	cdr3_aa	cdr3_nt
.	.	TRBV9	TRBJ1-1	CASSARIMNTEAFF	TGTGCCAGCAGCGCCAGGATCATGAACACTGAAGCTTTCTTT
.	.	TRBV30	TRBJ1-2	CAWRPQMVGYTF	TGTGCCTGGAGACCACAGATGGTAGGCTACACCTTC
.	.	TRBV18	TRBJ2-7	CASSPAGASYEQYF	TGTGCCAGCTCACCGGCAGGGGCAAGCTACGAGCAGTACTTC
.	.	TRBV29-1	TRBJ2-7	CSVEVTGGGEQYF	TGCAGCGTTGAAGTTACAGGGGGGGGAGAGCAGTACTTC
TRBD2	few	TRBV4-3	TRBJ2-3	CASSQGGGSTDTQYF	TGCGCCAGCAGCCAAGGCGGGGGAAGCACAGATACGCAGTATTTT
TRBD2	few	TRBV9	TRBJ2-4	CASSVERGCYF	TGTGCCAGCAGCGTAGAGCGGGGATGTTACTTC
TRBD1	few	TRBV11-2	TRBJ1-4	CASSPSQGTKLFF	TGTGCCAGCAGCCCGTCACAGGGGACGAAACTGTTTTTT
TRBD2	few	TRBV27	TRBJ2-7	CASSFSGRAYEQYF	TGTGCCAGCAGTTTTAGCGGGAGGGCCTACGAGCAGTACTTC
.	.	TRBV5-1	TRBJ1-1	CASSLRRLNTEAFF	TGCGCCAGCAGCTTACGGCGGTTAAACACTGAAGCTTTCTTT
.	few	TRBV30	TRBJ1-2	CAWSVRSGVTYGYTF	TGTGCCTGGAGTGTACGATCCGGGGTAACCTATGGCTACACCTTC
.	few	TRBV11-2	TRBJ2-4	CASSFPPGRSDSAKNIQYF	TGTGCCAGCAGCTTCCCCCCTGGGCGGTCGGACAGCGCCAAAAACATTCAGTACTTC
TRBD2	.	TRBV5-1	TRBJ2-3	CASSLRTSGEGGDTQYF	TGCGCCAGCAGCTTGAGGACTAGCGGTGAGGGCGGAGATACGCAGTATTTT
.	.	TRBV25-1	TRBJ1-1	CASSEHTNTEAFF	TGTGCCAGCAGTGAACACACGAACACTGAAGCTTTCTTT
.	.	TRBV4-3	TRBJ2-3	CASSPRLAGGTDTQYF	TGCGCCAGCAGCCCCCGTCTAGCAGGGGGCACAGATACGCAGTATTTT
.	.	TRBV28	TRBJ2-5	CASSLTGNWETQYF	TGTGCCAGCAGTTTGACGGGTAACTGGGAGACCCAGTACTTC
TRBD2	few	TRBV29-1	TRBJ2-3	CSVPQGGGNTDTQYF	TGCAGCGTTCCCCAGGGCGGGGGGAACACAGATACGCAGTATTTT
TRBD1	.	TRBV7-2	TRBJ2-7	CASSSTDRNYEQYF	TGTGCCAGCAGCTCTACGGACAGGAACTACGAGCAGTACTTC
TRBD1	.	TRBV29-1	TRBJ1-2	CSVEEMSIRQGRVPTYGYTF	TGCAGCGTTGAAGAAATGAGTATCAGACAGGGAAGGGTCCCCACGTATGGCTACACCTTC
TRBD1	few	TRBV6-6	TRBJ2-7	CASSSGQGTGEQYF	TGTGCCAGCAGTTCTGGACAGGGGACAGGCGAGCAGTACTTC
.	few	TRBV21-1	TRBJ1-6	CASSKLLDISVRSNSPLHF	TGTGCCAGCAGCAAACTCCTCGATATCAGTGTCAGGTCGAATTCACCCCTCCACTTT
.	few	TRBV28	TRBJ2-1	CASSSLSGGSSYNEQFF	TGTGCCAGCAGTTCACTCTCCGGGGGTAGCTCCTACAATGAGCAGTTCTTC
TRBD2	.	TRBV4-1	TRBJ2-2	CASSHAIGDYVYGELFF	TGCGCCAGCAGCCATGCCATAGGGGACTACGTATACGGGGAGCTGTTTTTT
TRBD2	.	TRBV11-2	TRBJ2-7	CASSLGTSGAYEQYF	TGTGCCAGCAGCTTAGGGACTAGCGGGGCCTACGAGCAGTACTTC
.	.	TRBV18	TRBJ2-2	CASSPGRNTGELFF	TGTGCCAGCTCACCAGGGCGGAACACCGGGGAGCTGTTTTTT
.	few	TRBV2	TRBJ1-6	CASRWEGSGSPLHF	TGTGCCAGCAGGTGGGAGGGCTCGGGATCACCCCTCCACTTT
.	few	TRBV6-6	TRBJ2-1	CASSLEQGYNEQFF	TGTGCCAGCAGTTTGGAACAGGGCTACAATGAGCAGTTCTTC
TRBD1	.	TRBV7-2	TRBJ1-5	CASSSGQGDQPQHF	TGTGCCAGCAGCTCAGGACAGGGGGACCAGCCCCAGCATTTT
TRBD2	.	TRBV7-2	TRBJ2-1	CASSLALASGGVHEQFF	TGTGCCAGCAGCTTAGCGCTGGCTAGCGGGGGAGTCCATGAGCAGTTCTTC
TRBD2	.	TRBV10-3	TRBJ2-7	CAAGTSGSHDEQYF	TGTGCCGCCGGGACTAGCGGGAGTCACGACGAGCAGTACTTC
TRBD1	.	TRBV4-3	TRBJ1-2	CASSQGVGQVDYGYTF	TGCGCCAGCAGCCAGGGGGTGGGACAGGTTGACTATGGCTACACCTTC
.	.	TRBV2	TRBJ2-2	CASSGDSPTNTGELFF	TGTGCCAGCAGTGGCGACAGCCCGACGAACACCGGGGAGCTGTTTTTT
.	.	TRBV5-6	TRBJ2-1	CASSLTPDNEQFF	TGTGCCAGCAGCTTAACGCCAGACAATGAGCAGTTCTTC
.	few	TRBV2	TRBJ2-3	CASTTRGAGTDTQYF	TGTGCCAGCACCACTCGGGGGGCGGGCACAGATACGCAGTATTTT
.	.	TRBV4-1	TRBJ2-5	CASSQRGLGGETQYF	TGCGCCAGCAGCCAACGTGGACTCGGGGGAGAGACCCAGTACTTC
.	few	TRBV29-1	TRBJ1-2	CSVDTRDYGYTF	TGCAGCGTTGACACCAGGGACTATGGCTACACCTTC
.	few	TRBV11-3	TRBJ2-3	CASSSTRVGDTQYF	TGTGCCAGCAGCTCTACCAGGGTGGGGGATACGCAGTATTTT
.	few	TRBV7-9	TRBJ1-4	CASSLDSPFLSEKLFF	TGTGCCAGCAGCTTAGATTCCCCTTTTTTGAGTGAAAAACTGTTTTTT
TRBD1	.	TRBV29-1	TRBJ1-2	CSVGGQGYGYTF	TGCAGCGTCGGGGGACAGGGATATGGCTACACCTTC
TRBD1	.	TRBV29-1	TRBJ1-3	CSVGKQGSGNTIYF	TGCAGCGTTGGAAAACAGGGGTCTGGAAACACCATATATTTT
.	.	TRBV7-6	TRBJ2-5	CASSLAPGPETQYF	TGTGCCAGCAGCTTAGCGCCAGGGCCGGAGACCCAGTACTTC
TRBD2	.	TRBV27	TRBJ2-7	CASSLVGGRENEQYF	TGTGCCAGCAGCCTCGTCGGGGGGAGAGAAAACGAGCAGTACTTC
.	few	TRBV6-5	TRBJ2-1	CASSYSSGIKEFF	TGTGCCAGCAGTTACTCGTCGGGAATAAAGGAGTTCTTC
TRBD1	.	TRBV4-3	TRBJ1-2	CASSLTGLGDGYTF	TGCGCCAGCAGCCTGACAGGGTTAGGAGATGGCTACACCTTC
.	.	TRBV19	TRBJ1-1	CASSPLGRTNTEAFF	TGTGCCAGTAGCCCACTAGGACGGACGAACACTGAAGCTTTCTTT
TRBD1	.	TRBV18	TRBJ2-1	CASSLGQGYYNEQFF	TGTGCCAGCTCACTCGGACAGGGGTACTACAATGAGCAGTTCTTC
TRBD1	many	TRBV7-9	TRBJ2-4	CASSFRDRGRNIQYF	TGTGCCAGCAGCTTCCGGGACAGGGGTAGAAACATTCAGTACTTC
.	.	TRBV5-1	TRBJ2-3	CASSLGSDQDTQYF	TGCGCCAGCAGCTTGGGCAGCGATCAAGATACGCAGTATTTT
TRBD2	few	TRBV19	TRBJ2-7	CASSASGSSGYEQYF	TGTGCCAGTAGTGCTAGCGGGAGTAGCGGCTACGAGCAGTACTTC
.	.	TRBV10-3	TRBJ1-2	CAISDQGRGYGYTF	TGTGCCATCAGTGATCAGGGGCGCGGCTATGGCTACACCTTC
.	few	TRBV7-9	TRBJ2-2	CASSLLEGQGELFF	TGTGCCAGCAGCTTACTCGAGGGTCAAGGGGAGCTGTTTTTT
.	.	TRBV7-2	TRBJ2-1	CASSLGRGLRNEQFF	TGTGCCAGCAGCTTAGGGAGGGGATTAAGGAATGAGCAGTTCTTC
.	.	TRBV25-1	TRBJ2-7	CASSETRAIAEEQYF	TGTGCCAGCAGTGAGACCCGGGCGATAGCGGAAGAGCAGTACTTC
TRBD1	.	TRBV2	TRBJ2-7	CASSGTGGEQYF	TGTGCCAGCAGTGGTACAGGGGGTGAGCAGTACTTC
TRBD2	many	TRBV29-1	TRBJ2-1	CSVEDRWGLAENNEQFF	TGCAGCGTTGAAGATCGTTGGGGACTAGCGGAGAACAATGAGCAGTTCTTC
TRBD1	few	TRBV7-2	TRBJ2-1	CASSLRAGGFSYNEQFF	TGTGCCAGCAGCTTAAGGGCAGGGGGCTTCTCCTACAATGAGCAGTTCTTC
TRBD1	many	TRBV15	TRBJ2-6	CATSSTRGQGFSGANVLTF	TGTGCCACCAGCTCCACCCGGGGACAGGGGTTCTCTGGGGCCAACGTCCTGACTTTC
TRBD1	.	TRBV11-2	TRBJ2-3	CASSPPAGGDTQYF	TGTGCCAGCAGCCCTCCGGCAGGGGGAGATACGCAGTATTTT
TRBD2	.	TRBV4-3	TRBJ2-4	CASSQGRAGENIQYF	TGCGCCAGCAGCCAGGGGAGGGCCGGGGAAAACATTCAGTACTTC
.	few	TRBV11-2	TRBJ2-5	CASSSQGQGTQYF	TGTGCCAGCAGCTCCCAGGGGCAGGGGACCCAGTACTTC
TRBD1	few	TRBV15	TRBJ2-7	CATSRYPPWDRRYEQYF	TGTGCCACCAGCAGATATCCTCCTTGGGACAGGCGGTACGAGCAGTACTTC